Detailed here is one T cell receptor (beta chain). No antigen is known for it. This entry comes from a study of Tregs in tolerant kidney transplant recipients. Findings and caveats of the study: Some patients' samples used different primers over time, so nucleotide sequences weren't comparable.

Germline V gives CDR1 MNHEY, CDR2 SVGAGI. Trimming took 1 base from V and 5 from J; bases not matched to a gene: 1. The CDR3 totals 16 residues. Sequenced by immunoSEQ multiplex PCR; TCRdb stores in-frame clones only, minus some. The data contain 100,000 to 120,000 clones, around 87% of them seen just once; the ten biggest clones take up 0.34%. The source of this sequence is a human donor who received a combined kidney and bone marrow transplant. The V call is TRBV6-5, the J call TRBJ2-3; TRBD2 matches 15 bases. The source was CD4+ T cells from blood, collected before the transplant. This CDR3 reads CASSYWTSGGEDTQYF. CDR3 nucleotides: TGTGCCAGCAGTTACTGGACTAGCGGGGGGGAAGATACGCAGTATTTT.